This T cell receptor beta chain was profiled in a study of T cell repertoires in cytomegalovirus infection. Findings of the study overall: In two of eight donors, the top clonotype was HLA-C-restricted CMV-specific.

Concerning this clonotype: As yet, its antigen is unknown.

This CDR3 is built from 14 residues. V was shortened by 0 bases and J by 6 bases, with 11 bases between the two germline ends. Looked up from germline, CDR1 is SGHDT and CDR2 is YYEEEE. TCRdb used MiXCR to reprocess the reads, holding one entry per CDR3 protein. This sample carries approximately 730,000 distinct CDR3 sequences, roughly 29% of them seen once, and the ten largest clones take approximately 14%. The receptor comes from a human donor in good health (CMV status not recorded). Some clones in this sample may be carry-over from other donors' samples. The V and J genes are TRBV5-6 and TRBJ2-3; D unclear. The sample consisted of cultured CD8+ T cells from PBMCs, taken from culture after CMV antigen stimulation. CDR3 coding DNA: TGTGCCAGCAGCTTGGGCCGGTACCACGATACGCAGTATTTT. This sequence encodes CASSLGRYHDTQYF.